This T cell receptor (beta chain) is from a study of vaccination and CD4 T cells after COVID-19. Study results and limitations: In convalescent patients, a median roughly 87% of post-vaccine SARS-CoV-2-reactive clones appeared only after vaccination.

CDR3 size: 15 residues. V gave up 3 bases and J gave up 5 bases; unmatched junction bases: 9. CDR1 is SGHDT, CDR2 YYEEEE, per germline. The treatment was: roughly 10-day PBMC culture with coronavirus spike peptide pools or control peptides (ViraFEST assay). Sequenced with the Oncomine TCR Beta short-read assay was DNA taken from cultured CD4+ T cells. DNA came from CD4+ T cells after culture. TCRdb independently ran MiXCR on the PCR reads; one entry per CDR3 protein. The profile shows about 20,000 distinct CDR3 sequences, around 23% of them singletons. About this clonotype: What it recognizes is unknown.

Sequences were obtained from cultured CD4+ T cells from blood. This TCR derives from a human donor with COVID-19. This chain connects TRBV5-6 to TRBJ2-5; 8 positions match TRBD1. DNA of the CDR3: TGTGCCAGCAGCTATCGGCAGGGGGCGGGGGAGACCCAGTACTTC. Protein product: CASSYRQGAGETQYF.